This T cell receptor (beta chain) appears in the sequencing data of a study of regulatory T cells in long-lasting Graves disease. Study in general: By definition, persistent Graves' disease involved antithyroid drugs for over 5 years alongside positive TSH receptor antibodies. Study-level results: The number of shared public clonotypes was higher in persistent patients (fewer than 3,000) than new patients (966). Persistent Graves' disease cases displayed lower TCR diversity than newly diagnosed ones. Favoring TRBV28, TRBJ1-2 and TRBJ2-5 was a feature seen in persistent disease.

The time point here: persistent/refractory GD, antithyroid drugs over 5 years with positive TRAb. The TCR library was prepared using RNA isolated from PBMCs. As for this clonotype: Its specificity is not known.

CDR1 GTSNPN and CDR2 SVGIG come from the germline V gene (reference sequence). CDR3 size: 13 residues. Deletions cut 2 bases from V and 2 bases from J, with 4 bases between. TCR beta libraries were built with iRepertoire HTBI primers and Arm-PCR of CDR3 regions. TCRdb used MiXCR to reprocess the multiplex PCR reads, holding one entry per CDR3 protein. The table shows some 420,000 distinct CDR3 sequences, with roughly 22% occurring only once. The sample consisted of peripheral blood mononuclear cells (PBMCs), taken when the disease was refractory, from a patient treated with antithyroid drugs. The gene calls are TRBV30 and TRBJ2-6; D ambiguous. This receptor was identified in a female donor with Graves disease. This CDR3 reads CAWSLTGANVLTF. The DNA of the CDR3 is TGTGCCTGGAGTCTAACTGGGGCCAACGTCCTGACTTTC.